The 6 T cell receptor beta chains in this list originate from one sample, sequenced in a study of shared clonotypes between healthy human individuals. Method: immunoSEQ multiplex PCR; TCRdb's copy keeps in-frame clones and lacks some. The sample shows around 600,000 clones, around 97% of them seen only once. The sequenced sample consisted of naive CD4+ T cells sorted from blood. Subset in this sample: CD45RA+ positively selected. The receptor set was obtained from a woman aged 30 to 39 in good health.

V and J are TRBV7-8 and TRBJ1-4, with TRBD1 identical over 8 bases. V dropped 3 bases and J dropped 3; count of bases not matched to a gene: 6. Germline CDR1 is SGHVS and CDR2 is FQNEAQ. This CDR3 has 16 amino acids. CDR3 DNA sequence: TGTGCCAGCAGCTTCCGGGACAGGTCCGCTAATGAAAAACTGTTTTTT. Its translation is CASSFRDRSANEKLFF.

This rearrangement joins TRBV28 to TRBJ2-7; TRBD2 aligns across 7 bases. Unmatched junction bases numbered 13, after V lost 4 bases and J lost 4 bases. Germline V gives CDR1 MDHEN, CDR2 SYDVKM. The CDR3 contains 16 residues. CDR3: CASSSSPAGRKYEQYF. The CDR3, as DNA: TGTGCCAGCAGTTCATCCCCAGCCGGGAGGAAATACGAGCAGTACTTC.

This clone was found a few times. J is TRBJ1-1 and V is TRBV9, with unresolved D. V was pared by 0 bases and J by 1 base, with 4 bases between. Germline CDR1 SGDLS, CDR2 YYNGEE. This CDR3 has 13 residues. The CDR3 spells CASSVVSNTEAFF. CDR3 DNA: TGTGCCAGCAGCGTAGTTTCGAACACTGAAGCTTTCTTT.

The gene calls are TRBV9 and TRBJ1-1, with D perhaps matching TRBD1 (5 bases). CDR1 and CDR2 from the germline V gene are SGDLS and YYNGEE. The CDR3 runs to 15 residues. V was trimmed by 5 bases and J by 1 base, leaving 15 bases between them. Here the CDR3 DNA reads TGTGCCAGCAGTTTAGGCGGGGGACCGAACACTGAAGCTTTCTTT. Encoded protein: CASSLGGGPNTEAFF.

On this clone: The sample carries other DNA sequences with the same CDR3. The chain is built from TRBV28 and TRBJ1-5, with D hard to call. This CDR3 is built from 13 residues. Germline CDR1 reads MDHEN; CDR2 reads SYDVKM. With 5 bases removed from V and 1 base from J, the gap between germline ends came to 6 bases. DNA for the CDR3: TGTGCCAGCAGTACCGACAGCAATCAGCCCCAGCATTTT. Protein product: CASSTDSNQPQHF.

This sequence joins TRBV6-4 and TRBJ2-2; no reliable D call. The germline V gene encodes CDR1 MRHNA and CDR2 SNTAGT. This CDR3 spans 15 amino acids. V lost 8 bases, J lost 0 bases, and 13 bases lay in between. CDR3 in amino acids: CASGRNSANTGELFF. As DNA, the CDR3 is TGTGCCAGCGGTCGAAACAGCGCGAACACCGGGGAGCTGTTTTTT.